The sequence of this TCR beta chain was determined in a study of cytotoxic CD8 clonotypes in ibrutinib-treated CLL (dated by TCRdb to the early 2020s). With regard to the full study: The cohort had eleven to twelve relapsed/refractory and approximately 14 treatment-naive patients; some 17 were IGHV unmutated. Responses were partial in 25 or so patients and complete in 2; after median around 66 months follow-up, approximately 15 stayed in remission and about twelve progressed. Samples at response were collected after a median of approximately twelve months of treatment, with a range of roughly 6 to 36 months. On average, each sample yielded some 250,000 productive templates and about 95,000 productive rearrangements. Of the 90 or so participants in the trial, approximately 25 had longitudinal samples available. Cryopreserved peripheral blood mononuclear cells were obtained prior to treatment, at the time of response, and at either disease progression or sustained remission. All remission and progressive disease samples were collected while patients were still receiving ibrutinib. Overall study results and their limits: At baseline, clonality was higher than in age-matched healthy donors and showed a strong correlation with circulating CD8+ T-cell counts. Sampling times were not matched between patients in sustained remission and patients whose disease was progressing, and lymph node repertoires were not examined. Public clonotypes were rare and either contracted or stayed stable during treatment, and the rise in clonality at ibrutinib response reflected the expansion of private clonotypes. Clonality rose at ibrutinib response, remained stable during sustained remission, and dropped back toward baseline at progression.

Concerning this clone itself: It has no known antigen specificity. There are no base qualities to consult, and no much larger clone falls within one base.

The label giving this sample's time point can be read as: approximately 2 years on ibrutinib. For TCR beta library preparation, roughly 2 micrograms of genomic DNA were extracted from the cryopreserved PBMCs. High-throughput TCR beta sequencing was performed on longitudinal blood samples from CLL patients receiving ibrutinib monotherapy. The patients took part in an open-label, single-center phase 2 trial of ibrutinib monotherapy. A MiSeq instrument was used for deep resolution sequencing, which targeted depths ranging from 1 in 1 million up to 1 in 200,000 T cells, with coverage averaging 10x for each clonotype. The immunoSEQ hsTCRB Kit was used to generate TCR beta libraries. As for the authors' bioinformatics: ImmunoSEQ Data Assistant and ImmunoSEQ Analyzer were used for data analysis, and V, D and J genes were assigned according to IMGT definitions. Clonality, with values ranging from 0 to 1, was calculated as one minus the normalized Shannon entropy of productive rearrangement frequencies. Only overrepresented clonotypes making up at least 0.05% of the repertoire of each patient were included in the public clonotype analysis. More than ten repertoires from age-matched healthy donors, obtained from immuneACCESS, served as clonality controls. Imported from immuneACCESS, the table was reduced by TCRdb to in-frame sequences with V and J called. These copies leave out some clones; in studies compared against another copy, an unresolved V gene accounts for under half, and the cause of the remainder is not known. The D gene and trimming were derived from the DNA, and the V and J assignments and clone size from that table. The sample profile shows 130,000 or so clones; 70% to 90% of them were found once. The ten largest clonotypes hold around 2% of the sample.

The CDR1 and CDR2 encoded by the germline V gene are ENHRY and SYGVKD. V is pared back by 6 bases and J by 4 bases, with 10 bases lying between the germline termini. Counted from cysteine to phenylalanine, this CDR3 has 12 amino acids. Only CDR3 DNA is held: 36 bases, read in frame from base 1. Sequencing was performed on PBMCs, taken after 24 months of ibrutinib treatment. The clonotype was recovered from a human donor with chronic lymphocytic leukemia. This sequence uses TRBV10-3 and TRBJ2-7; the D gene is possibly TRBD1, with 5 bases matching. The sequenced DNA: TGTGCCATCAGCCTGACAGAATACGAGCAGTACTTC. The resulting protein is CAISLTEYEQYF.